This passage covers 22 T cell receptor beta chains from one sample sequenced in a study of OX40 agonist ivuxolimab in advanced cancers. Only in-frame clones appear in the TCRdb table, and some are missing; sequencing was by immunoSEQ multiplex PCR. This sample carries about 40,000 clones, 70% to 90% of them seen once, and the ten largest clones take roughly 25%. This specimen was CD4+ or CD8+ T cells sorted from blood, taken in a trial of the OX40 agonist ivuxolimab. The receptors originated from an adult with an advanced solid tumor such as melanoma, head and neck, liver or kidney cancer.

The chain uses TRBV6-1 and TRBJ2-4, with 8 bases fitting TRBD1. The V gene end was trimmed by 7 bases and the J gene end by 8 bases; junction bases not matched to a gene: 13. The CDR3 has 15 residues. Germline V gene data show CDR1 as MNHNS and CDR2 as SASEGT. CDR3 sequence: CASTLGQVGVDIQYF. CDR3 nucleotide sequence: TGTGCCAGCACCTTGGGACAGGTGGGCGTAGACATTCAGTACTTC.

The DNA for the CDR3 is TGTGCCAGCAGTTCCCCGGAACAGGGCCCGCTTTTCGTCTACGAGCAGTACTTC. Its protein product is CASSSPEQGPLFVYEQYF. The V gene is TRBV28, the J gene TRBJ2-7; possible D gene TRBD1, 6 bases. Germline-derived CDR1 and CDR2 are MDHEN and SYDVKM. The V end was cut by 4 bases, the J end by 3 bases, with 25 bases between. This CDR3 comprises 18 residues. Drawing the rest from reference TRBV28 and TRBJ2-7, the complete variable domain is DVKVTQSSRYLVKRTGEKVFLECVQDMDHENMFWYRQDPGLGLRLIYFSYDVKMKEKGDIPEGYSVSREKKERFSLILESASTNQTSMYLCASSSPEQGPLFVYEQYFGPGTRLTVT.

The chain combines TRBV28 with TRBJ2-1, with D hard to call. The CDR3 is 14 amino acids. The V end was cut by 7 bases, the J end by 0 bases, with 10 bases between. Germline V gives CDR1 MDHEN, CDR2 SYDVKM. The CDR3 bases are TGTGCCAGCACCCCGGGCAGCTCCTACAATGAGCAGTTCTTC. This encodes CASTPGSSYNEQFF.

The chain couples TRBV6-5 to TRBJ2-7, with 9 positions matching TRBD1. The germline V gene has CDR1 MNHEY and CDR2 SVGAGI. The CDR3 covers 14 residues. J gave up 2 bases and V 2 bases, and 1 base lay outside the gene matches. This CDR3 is CASSYRDRAYEQYF. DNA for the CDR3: TGTGCCAGCAGTTACAGGGACAGGGCCTACGAGCAGTACTTC.

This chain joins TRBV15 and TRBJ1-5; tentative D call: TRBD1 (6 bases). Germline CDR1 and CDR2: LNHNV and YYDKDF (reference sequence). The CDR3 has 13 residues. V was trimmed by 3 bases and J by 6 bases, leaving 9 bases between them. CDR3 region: CATSSRGTQPQHF. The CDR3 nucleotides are TGTGCCACCAGCAGCAGGGGAACTCAGCCCCAGCATTTT.

The CDR3 here is CASREQRTSTDTQYF. CDR3 bases: TGTGCCAGCAGAGAACAGCGGACTAGCACAGATACGCAGTATTTT. The chain recombines TRBV2 with TRBJ2-3, with D possibly TRBD2 on 5 matching bases. The germline V and J ends were trimmed by 6 bases and 0 bases, with 13 bases remaining between them. The CDR3 has 15 residues. From germline, CDR1 is SNHLY and CDR2 FYNNEI.

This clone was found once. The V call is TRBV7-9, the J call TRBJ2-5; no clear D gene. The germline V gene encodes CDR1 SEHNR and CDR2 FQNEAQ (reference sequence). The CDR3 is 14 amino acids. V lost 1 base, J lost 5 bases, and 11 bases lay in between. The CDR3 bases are TGTGCCAGCAGCTTAGTAAGGTCCGTTGAGACCCAGTACTTC. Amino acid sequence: CASSLVRSVETQYF. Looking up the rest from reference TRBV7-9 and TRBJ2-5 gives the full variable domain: DTGVSQNPRHKITKRGQNVTFRCDPISEHNRLYWYRQTLGQGPEFLTYFQNEAQLEKSRLLSDRFSAERPKGSFSTLEIQRTEQGDSAMYLCASSLVRSVETQYFGPGTRLLVL.

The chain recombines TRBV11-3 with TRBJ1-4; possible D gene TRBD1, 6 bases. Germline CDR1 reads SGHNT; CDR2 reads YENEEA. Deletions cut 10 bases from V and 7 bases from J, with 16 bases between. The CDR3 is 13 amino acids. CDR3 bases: TGTGCCACCTCGTGCAGGGGTGGTGAAAAACTGTTTTTT. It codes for CATSCRGGEKLFF.

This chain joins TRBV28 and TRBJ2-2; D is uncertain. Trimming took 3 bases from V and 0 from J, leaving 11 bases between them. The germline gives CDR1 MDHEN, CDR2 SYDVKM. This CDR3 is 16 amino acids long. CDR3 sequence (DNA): TGTGCCAGCAGTTTGGAATCCTACGCGAACACCGGGGAGCTGTTTTTT. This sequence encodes CASSLESYANTGELFF.

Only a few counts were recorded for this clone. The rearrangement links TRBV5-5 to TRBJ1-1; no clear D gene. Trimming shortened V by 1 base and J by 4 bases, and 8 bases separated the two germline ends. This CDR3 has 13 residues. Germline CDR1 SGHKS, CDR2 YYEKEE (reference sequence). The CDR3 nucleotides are TGTGCCAGCAGCTTGTGGGTGGCCACTGAAGCTTTCTTT. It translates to CASSLWVATEAFF.

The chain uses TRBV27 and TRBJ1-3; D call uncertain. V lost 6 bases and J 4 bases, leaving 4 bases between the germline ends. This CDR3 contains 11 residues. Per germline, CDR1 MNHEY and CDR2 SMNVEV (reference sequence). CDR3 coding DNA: TGTGCCAGCAGCCTAGGAAACACCATATATTTT. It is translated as CASSLGNTIYF.

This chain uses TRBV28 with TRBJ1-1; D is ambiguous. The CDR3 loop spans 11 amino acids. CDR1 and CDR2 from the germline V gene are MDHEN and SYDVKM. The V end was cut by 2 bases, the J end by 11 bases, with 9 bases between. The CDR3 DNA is TGTGCCAGCAGTTTAAGCAGTGTTGCTTTCTTT. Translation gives CASSLSSVAFF.

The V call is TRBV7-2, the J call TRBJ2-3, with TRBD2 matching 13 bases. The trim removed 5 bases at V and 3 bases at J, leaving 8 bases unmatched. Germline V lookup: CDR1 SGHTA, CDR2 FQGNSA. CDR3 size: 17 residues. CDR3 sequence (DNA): TGTGCCAGCAGCATATGGACTAGCGGGAGCGGGACAGATACGCAGTATTTT. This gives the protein CASSIWTSGSGTDTQYF. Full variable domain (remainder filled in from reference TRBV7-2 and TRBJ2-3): GAGVSQSPSNKVTEKGKDVELRCDPISGHTALYWYRQSLGQGLEFLIYFQGNSAPDKSGLPSDRFSAERTGGSVSTLTIQRTQQEDSAVYLCASSIWTSGSGTDTQYFGPGTRLTVL.

This CDR3 is CASSLFSSRSLSYEQYF. CDR3 nucleotides: TGTGCCAGCAGTTTATTTTCCTCCAGGAGTCTCTCCTACGAGCAGTACTTC. The chain employs TRBV28 and TRBJ2-7; no firm D call. CDR1 MDHEN and CDR2 SYDVKM come from the germline V gene. V was shortened by 1 base and J by 0 bases, with 16 bases between the two germline ends. The CDR3 has 17 amino acids.

CDR3 DNA sequence: TGTGCCAGCGCGCCCGCCCGGGACCCCTACGAGCAGTACTTC. It codes for CASAPARDPYEQYF. V gene TRBV13 combines with J gene TRBJ2-7, with D perhaps being TRBD1 or TRBD2 (5 bases each). Germline V CDR1 and CDR2: PRHDT, FYEKMQ (reference sequence). V lost 8 bases to trimming and J lost 2 bases, with 16 bases between them. The CDR3 is 14 amino acids.

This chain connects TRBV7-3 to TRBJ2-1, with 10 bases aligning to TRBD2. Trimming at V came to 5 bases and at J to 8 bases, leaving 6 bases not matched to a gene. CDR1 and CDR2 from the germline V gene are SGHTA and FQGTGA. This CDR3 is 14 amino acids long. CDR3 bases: TGTGCCAGCAGCCAGGCTAGCGGGAGCTATGAGCAGTTCTTC. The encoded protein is CASSQASGSYEQFF.

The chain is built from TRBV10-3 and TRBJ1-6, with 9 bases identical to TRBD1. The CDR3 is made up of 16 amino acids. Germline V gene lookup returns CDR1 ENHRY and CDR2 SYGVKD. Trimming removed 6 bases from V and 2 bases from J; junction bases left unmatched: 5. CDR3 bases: TGTGCCATCAGCCGGGACAGGGAGACCTATAATTCACCCCTCCACTTT. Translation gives CAISRDRETYNSPLHF.

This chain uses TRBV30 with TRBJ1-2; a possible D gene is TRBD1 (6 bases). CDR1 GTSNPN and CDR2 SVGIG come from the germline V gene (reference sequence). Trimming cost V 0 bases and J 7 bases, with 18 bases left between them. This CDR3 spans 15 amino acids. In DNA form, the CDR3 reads TGTGCCTGGAGTGTACCCAGCAGGGGTGGAGGTGGCTACACCTTC. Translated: CAWSVPSRGGGGYTF.

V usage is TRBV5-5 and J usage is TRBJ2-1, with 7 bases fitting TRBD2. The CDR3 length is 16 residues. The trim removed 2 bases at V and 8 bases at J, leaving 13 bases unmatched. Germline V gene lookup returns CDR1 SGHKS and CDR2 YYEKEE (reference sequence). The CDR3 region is CASSFRTRLGYDEQFF. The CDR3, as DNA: TGTGCCAGCAGCTTCCGGACTAGACTGGGGTATGATGAGCAGTTCTTC.

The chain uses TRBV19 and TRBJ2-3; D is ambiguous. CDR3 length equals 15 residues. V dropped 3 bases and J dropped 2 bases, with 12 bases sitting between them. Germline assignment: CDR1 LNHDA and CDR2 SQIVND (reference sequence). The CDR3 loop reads CASSIRLEYTDTQYF. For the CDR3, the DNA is TGTGCCAGTAGTATTAGGTTGGAGTACACAGATACGCAGTATTTT.

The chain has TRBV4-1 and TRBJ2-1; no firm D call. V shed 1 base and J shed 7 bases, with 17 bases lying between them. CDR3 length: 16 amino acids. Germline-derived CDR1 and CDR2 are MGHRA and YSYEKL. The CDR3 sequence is CASSQVRVVLLNEQFF. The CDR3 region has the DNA TGCGCCAGCAGCCAAGTTCGAGTGGTACTCTTGAATGAGCAGTTCTTC.

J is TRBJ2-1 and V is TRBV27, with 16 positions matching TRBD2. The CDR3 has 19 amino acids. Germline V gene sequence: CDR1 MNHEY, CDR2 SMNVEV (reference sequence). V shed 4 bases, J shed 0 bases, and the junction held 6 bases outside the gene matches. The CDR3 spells CASSSMGLAGGSSYNEQFF. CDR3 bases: TGTGCCAGCAGTTCCATGGGACTAGCGGGAGGGAGCTCCTACAATGAGCAGTTCTTC.